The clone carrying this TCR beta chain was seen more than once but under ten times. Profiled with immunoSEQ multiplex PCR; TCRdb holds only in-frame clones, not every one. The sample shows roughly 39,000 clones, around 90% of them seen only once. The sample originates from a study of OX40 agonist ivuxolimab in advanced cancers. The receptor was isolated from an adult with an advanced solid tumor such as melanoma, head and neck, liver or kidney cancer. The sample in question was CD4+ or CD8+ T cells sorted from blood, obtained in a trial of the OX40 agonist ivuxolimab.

This CDR3 is CASSLRDSRLGEQYF. The CDR3, as DNA: TGTGCCAGCAGCCTCCGGGACAGTCGGCTGGGCGAGCAGTACTTC. This chain uses TRBV7-2 with TRBJ2-7; 7 bases align to TRBD1. This CDR3 comprises 15 residues. V lost 5 bases to trimming and J lost 6 bases; unmatched junction nucleotides: 13. The germline gives CDR1 SGHTA, CDR2 FQGNSA.